This T cell receptor beta chain is drawn from a study of T cells in women clearing cervical HPV infection. Overall study: No precancer developed; the control's incident HPV16 infection cleared within 12 months.

Using immunoSEQ multiplex PCR, the repertoire was profiled, and TCRdb retains in-frame clones only, with some absent. The sample's table shows tens of thousands of clones. Cervical HPV DNA detected by MY09/MY11 PCR, typed by dot-blot. This clonotype originated in a woman between 18 and 70 years old with a cervical HPV16 infection that either progressed to CIN3+ or cleared (not recorded which). The source material was blood buffy coat.

The CDR3 loop is CSARYYNEQFF. CDR3 DNA, as far as it was read: TGCAGTGCTAGATACTACAATGAG. The rearrangement links TRBV20-1 to TRBJ2-1; D is ambiguous. The read is 3 residues too short to cover the CDR3 end, so that end is filled in from the germline J gene. Germline CDR1 reads DFQATT; CDR2 reads SNEGSKA (reference sequence). This CDR3 comprises 11 residues. Deletions cut 2 bases from V and 3 bases from J, with 2 bases between.